Detailed here is one T cell receptor beta chain. Its antigen remains undetermined. Base qualities were left out, and no much larger clone turns up one base away. These data come from a study of blood T cell repertoires in COVID-19 (dated by TCRdb to the early 2020s). Some background on the complete study: Samples covering the acute and convalescent phases of COVID-19 were provided by collaborators in the United States, Italy and Spain. Where available, HLA class I and class II types were obtained from metadata supplied by the sample provider rather than from assay-based typing. The samples were drawn from the first 160 participants of the ongoing ImmuneRACE study and from 1,254 subjects provided by 6 global collaborators. Deeply sampled blood TCRbeta repertoires from subjects exposed to, actively infected with, or recovered from COVID-19 were included in the dataset. The repertoires were released in a freely available public database meant as a resource for research on the immune response to SARS-CoV-2. Sample metadata almost always included a de-identified subject ID, COVID-19 status, age in years and sex. The material from the prospective study consisted of cDNA or gDNA derived from T cells, B-cell-depleted T cells, or PBMCs.

Each collaborating institution followed its own protocols to collect whole blood in K2EDTA tubes. Collaborator samples were shipped for TCRbeta analysis as frozen whole blood, isolated PBMCs, or DNA extracted from either sample type. TCRbeta CDR3 regions were amplified from genomic DNA by means of the immunoSEQ Assay, a bias-controlled multiplex PCR. The study's own analysis went as follows. The number of nucleated cells in each sample was estimated from the amplification of reference gene primers within the assay. Sequence reads were collapsed and filtered to measure the absolute abundance of every unique TCRbeta CDR3 rearrangement. For each sample, productive Simpson clonality was calculated as the square root of Simpson's diversity index across productive rearrangements. TCRdb took this table from immuneACCESS and kept in-frame rearrangements with V and J called. Such tables lack part of the clones; where checked against another copy, unresolved V genes explain under half of the gap, and the rest is unexplained. V and J calls and clone size follow that table, whereas D and trimming were derived from the DNA. Here the sample has approximately 100,000 clones; about 79% occur a single time. Approximately 7.9% of the sample is taken by the ten largest.

On the study overall, not on this receptor specifically: The quantity of clinical and demographic metadata differed by source and by participant and was supplied without curation.

According to the germline V gene (reference sequence), CDR1 reads MNHEY and CDR2 reads SMNVEV. The CDR3 goes from the cysteine to the phenylalanine over 16 residues. CDR3 DNA only is kept here, 48 bases in frame from base 1. Ends trimmed: V by 5 bases, J by 5 bases; bases unmatched to a gene: 8. The rearrangement joined TRBV27 to TRBJ2-1; the junction holds 11 bases that match TRBD2. The sample was peripheral blood. This receptor was obtained from a woman of 80 years or more with active or convalescent COVID-19. At the DNA level, the sequence is TGTGCCAGCAGTAAACTAGCGGGAGAAGGACACAATGAGCAGTTCTTC. Translated, it reads CASSKLAGEGHNEQFF.